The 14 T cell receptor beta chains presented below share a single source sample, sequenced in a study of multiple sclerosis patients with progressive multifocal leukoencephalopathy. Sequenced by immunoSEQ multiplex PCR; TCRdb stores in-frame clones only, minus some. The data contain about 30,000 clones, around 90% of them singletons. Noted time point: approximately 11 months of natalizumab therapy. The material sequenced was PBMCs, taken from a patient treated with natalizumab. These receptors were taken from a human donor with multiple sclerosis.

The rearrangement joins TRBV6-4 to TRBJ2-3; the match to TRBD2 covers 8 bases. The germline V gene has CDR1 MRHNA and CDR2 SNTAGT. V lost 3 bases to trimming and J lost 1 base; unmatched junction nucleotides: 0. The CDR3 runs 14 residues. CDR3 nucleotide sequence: TGTGCCAGCAGTGAAGCGGGGGGCACAGATACGCAGTATTTT. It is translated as CASSEAGGTDTQYF.

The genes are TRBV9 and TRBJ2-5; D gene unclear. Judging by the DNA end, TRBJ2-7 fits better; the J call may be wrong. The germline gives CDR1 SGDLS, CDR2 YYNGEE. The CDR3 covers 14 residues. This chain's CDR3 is CASSPTGFPYEQYF. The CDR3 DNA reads TGTGCCAGCAGCCCCACCGGGTTCCCTTACGAGCAGTACTTC.

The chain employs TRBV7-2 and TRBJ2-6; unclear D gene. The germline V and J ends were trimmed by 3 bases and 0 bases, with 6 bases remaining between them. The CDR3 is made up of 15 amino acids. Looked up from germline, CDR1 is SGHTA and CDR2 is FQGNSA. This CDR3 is CASSFETSGANVLTF. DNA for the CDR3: TGTGCCAGCAGCTTCGAGACCTCTGGGGCCAACGTCCTGACTTTC.

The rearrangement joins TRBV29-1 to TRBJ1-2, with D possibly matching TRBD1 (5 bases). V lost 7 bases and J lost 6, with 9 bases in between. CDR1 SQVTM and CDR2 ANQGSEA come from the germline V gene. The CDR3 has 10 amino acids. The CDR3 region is CSAGKDGYTF. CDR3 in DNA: TGCAGCGCAGGGAAAGATGGCTACACCTTC.

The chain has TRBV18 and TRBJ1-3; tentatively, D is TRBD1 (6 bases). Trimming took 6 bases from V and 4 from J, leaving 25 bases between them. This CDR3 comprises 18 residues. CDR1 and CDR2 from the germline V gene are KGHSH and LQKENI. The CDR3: CASSTTGRATYSGNTIYF. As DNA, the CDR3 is TGTGCCAGCTCTACGACAGGACGCGCGACCTACTCCGGAAACACCATATATTTT.

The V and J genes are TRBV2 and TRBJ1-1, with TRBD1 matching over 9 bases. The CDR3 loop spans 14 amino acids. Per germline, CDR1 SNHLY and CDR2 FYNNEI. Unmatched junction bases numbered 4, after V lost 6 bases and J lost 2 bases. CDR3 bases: TGTGCCAGCAGCTGGACAGGGGCCAACACTGAAGCTTTCTTT. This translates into CASSWTGANTEAFF.

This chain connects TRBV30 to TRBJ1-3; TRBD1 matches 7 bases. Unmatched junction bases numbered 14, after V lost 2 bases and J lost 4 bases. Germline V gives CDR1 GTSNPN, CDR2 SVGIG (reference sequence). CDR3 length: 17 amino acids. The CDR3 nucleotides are TGTGCCTGGAGTTCGGGCAAAGGGGGCGCCCCGGGAAACACCATATATTTT. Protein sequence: CAWSSGKGGAPGNTIYF.

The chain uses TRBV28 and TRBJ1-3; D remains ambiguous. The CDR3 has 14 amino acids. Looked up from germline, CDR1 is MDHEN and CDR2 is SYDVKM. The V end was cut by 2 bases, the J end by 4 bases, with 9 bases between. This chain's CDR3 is CASSLGSPGNTIYF. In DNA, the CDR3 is TGTGCCAGCAGTTTAGGGAGTCCAGGAAACACCATATATTTT.

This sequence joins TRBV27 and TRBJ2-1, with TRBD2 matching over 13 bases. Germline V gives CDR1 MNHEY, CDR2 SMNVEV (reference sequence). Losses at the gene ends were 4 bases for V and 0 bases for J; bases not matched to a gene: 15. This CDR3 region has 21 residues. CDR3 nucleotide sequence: TGTGCCAGCAGTTCCTTGCCCGGGACTAGCGGGGCAAGGAGCTCCTACAATGAGCAGTTCTTC. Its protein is CASSSLPGTSGARSSYNEQFF.

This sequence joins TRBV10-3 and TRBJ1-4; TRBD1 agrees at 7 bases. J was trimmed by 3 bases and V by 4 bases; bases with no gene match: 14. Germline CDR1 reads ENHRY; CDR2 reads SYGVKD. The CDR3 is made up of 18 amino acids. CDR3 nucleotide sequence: TGTGCCATCAGTGCCGGAATCCAGGGGGTAAAGGCTAATGAAAAACTGTTTTTT. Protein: CAISAGIQGVKANEKLFF.

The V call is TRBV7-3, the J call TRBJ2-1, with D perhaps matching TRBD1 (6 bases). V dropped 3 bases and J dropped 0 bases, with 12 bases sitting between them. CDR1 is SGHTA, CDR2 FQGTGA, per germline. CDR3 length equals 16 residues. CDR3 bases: TGTGCCAGCAGCTTTGGGGGCTTTGGCTCCTACAATGAGCAGTTCTTC. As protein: CASSFGGFGSYNEQFF.

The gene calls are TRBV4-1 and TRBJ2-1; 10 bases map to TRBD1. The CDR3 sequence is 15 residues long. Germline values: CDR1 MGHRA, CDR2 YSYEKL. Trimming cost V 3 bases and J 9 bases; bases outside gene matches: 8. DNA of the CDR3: TGCGCCAGCAGCCACCCCGGGACAGGGGAGGGTGAGCAGTTCTTC. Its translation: CASSHPGTGEGEQFF.

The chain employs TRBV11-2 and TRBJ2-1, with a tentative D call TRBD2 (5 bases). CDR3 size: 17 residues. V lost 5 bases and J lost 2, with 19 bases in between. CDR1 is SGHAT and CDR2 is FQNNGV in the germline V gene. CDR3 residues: CASSRSVGENAYNEQFF. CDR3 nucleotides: TGTGCCAGCAGCCGCTCCGTTGGGGAGAACGCCTACAATGAGCAGTTCTTC.

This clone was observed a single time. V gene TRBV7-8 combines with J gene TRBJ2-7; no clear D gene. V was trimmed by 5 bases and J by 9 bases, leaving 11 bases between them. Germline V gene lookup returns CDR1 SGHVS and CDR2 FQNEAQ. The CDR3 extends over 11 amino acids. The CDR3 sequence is CASSVSRRQYF. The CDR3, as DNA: TGTGCCAGCAGCGTCAGTAGGAGGCAGTACTTC.